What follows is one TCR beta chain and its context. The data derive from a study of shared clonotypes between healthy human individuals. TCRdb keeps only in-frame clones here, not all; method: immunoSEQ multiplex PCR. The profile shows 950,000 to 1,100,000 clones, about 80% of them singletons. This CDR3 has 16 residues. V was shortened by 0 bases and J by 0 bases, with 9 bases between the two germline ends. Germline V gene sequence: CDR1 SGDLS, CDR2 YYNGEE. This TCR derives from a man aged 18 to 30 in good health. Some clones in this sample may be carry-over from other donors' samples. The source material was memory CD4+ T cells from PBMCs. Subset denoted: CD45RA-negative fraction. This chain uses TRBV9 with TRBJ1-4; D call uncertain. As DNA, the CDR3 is TGTGCCAGCAGCGTAGGCCCCTTTGCAACTAATGAAAAACTGTTTTTT. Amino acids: CASSVGPFATNEKLFF.